This TCR beta chain comes out of a study of blood T cell repertoires in COVID-19. Study as a whole: T cells, B-cell-depleted T cells, or PBMCs supplied cDNA or gDNA.

The authors' processing: The assay estimated nucleated cells by amplifying reference gene primers. Clones were sequenced by immunoSEQ multiplex PCR, and TCRdb holds only the in-frame ones, with some missing. That table is the source of V, J and clone size, and D and trimming were worked out from the DNA. The sample holds approximately 150,000 clones, around 90% seen once. Trimming removed 6 bases from V and 7 bases from J, with 13 bases in between. Germline V lookup: CDR1 MNHEY, CDR2 SVGAGI. CDR3 size: 12 residues. The receptor's source is a woman aged 55-69 years who had recovered from COVID-19. The sequenced material came from peripheral blood. The V and J genes are TRBV6-5 and TRBJ2-7; D is ambiguous. CDR3 loop: CASRRLPGEQYF. The CDR3 DNA is TGTGCCAGCAGACGACTTCCCGGAGAGCAGTACTTC.